The 28 T cell receptor beta chains listed next were all sequenced from one sample in a study of blood T cell repertoires in COVID-19. The protocol was immunoSEQ multiplex PCR, while the TCRdb copy is restricted to in-frame clones and leaves out a portion. The sample lists 310,000 or so clones; roughly nine tenths were seen once. The sequenced material came from peripheral blood. The receptors stem from a man younger than 30 who had recovered from COVID-19.

This chain joins TRBV6-5 and TRBJ1-1, with no clear D. V lost 5 bases and J lost 6, with 13 bases in between. CDR1 is MNHEY, CDR2 SVGAGI, per germline. The CDR3 sequence is 13 residues long. The CDR3 here is CASSPWASAEAFF. The CDR3 DNA sequence: TGTGCCAGCAGTCCCTGGGCCTCCGCTGAAGCTTTCTTT.

The chain carries TRBV13 and TRBJ1-1; D gene unclear. The CDR3 extends over 15 amino acids. V was shortened by 2 bases and J by 0 bases, with 10 bases between the two germline ends. Germline values: CDR1 PRHDT, CDR2 FYEKMQ (reference sequence). As DNA, the CDR3 is TGTGCCAGCAGCTTATTTCGGGATCTGAACACTGAAGCTTTCTTT. Translating it yields CASSLFRDLNTEAFF.

CDR3 in DNA: TGTGCCAGCAGCCAAGGGGCCACCGGAAGGCCCTACGAGCAGTACTTC. Residues: CASSQGATGRPYEQYF. V usage is TRBV3-1 (or the pseudogene TRBV3-2) and J usage is TRBJ2-7; no clear D gene. Germline values: CDR1 LGHDT, CDR2 YNNKEL (reference sequence). The ends were cut back, 1 base at V and 2 bases at J, with 15 bases in the middle. This CDR3 comprises 16 residues.

The chain uses TRBV10-2 and TRBJ2-6; TRBD1 might be the D (6 bases). The germline V gene has CDR1 WSHSY and CDR2 SAAADI. The CDR3 totals 15 residues. V shed 5 bases and J shed 0 bases, with 8 bases lying between them. The CDR3, as DNA: TGCGCCAGCAGTAGGACAGCCTCTGGGGCCAACGTCCTGACTTTC. Encoded protein: CASSRTASGANVLTF.

V is TRBV3-1 (or the pseudogene TRBV3-2) and J is TRBJ2-7; TRBD2 matches at 7 bases. Germline V lookup: CDR1 LGHDT, CDR2 YNNKEL (reference sequence). V dropped 0 bases and J dropped 4; count of bases not matched to a gene: 6. The CDR3 has 15 residues. The CDR3 DNA reads as TGTGCCAGCAGCCAAGAGTTGGGACTACGTTACGAGCAGTACTTC. This encodes CASSQELGLRYEQYF.

The chain links TRBV18 to TRBJ1-6; TRBD1 aligns across 7 bases. V shed 3 bases and J 6 bases; nucleotides not matched to a gene: 5. The CDR3 has 15 residues. Germline V gene data show CDR1 as KGHSH and CDR2 as LQKENI. In DNA, the CDR3 is TGTGCCAGCTCACCCAGACAGGGTCCTAATTCACCCCTCCACTTT. This encodes CASSPRQGPNSPLHF.

This clone was found a few times. The rearrangement links TRBV5-1 to TRBJ1-2, with D perhaps matching TRBD1 (6 bases). The CDR3 spans 14 residues. Germline CDR1 reads SGHRS; CDR2 reads YFSETQ. Trimming shortened V by 4 bases and J by 8 bases, and 18 bases separated the two germline ends. CDR3 DNA: TGCGCCAGCAGCCCCCTCTACAGCAGGGGCGGCTACACCTTC. Translating it yields CASSPLYSRGGYTF.

V is TRBV2 and J is TRBJ1-2; D gene unclear. The V gene's germline CDR1 is SNHLY and CDR2 FYNNEI. V lost 6 bases to trimming and J lost 6 bases, with 5 bases between them. The CDR3 is 10 amino acids. The DNA of the CDR3 is TGTGCCAGCAGACTCAATGGCTACACCTTC. As protein: CASRLNGYTF.

At least ten counts were recorded for this clone. This chain joins TRBV19 and TRBJ1-3; TRBD1 is a possible D gene (6 bases). Germline CDR1 LNHDA, CDR2 SQIVND (reference sequence). Trimming cost V 5 bases and J 4 bases, with 18 bases left between them. The CDR3 is 16 amino acids. The chain's CDR3 is CASSPLRDTVGNTIYF. CDR3 coding DNA: TGTGCCAGTAGTCCACTTAGGGACACCGTAGGAAACACCATATATTTT.

This clone was found once. This chain links TRBV29-1 with TRBJ1-2, with a possible D match to TRBD1 (6 bases). Germline V CDR1 and CDR2: SQVTM, ANQGSEA. The ends were cut back, 5 bases at V and 5 bases at J, with 21 bases in the middle. The CDR3 consists of 15 residues. CDR3 DNA: TGCAGCGTTCTGTCCGGCAGGGGAAAACCTTATGGCTACACCTTC. Its protein is CSVLSGRGKPYGYTF.

The chain has TRBV4-1 and TRBJ2-7, with 14 bases fitting TRBD2. V shed 3 bases, J shed 3 bases, and the junction held 4 bases outside the gene matches. Germline loops: CDR1 MGHRA, CDR2 YSYEKL. This CDR3 has 16 residues. CDR3 sequence: CASSHPGLAGVYEQYF. DNA for the CDR3: TGCGCCAGCAGCCATCCGGGACTAGCGGGAGTCTACGAGCAGTACTTC.

V and J are TRBV7-2 and TRBJ2-7; 8 bases are a match to TRBD2. After removal of 3 bases from V and 3 bases from J, the junction contained 13 bases not matched to a gene. From germline, CDR1 is SGHTA and CDR2 FQGNSA. The CDR3 consists of 17 residues. The CDR3 nucleotides are TGTGCCAGCAGCTTGGGTGGTGGAGCGGGGGACTTCTACGAGCAGTACTTC. Translation gives CASSLGGGAGDFYEQYF.

Remarks on this clone: This CDR3 is also generated by other DNA sequences in the sample. CDR3 nucleotide sequence: TGTGCTAGTGGTTTGGGGGCTTCCGAGCAGTACTTC. This codes for CASGLGASEQYF. The V call is TRBV12-5, the J call TRBJ2-7, with D unresolved. V lost 1 base to trimming and J lost 6 bases, with 7 bases between them. This CDR3 is 12 amino acids long. Germline V gene sequence: CDR1 LGHNT, CDR2 FRNRAP.

The chain is built from TRBV15 and TRBJ1-5; tentative D call: TRBD1 (5 bases). Trimming removed 5 bases from V and 7 bases from J, with 12 bases in between. This CDR3 is 13 amino acids long. Looked up from germline, CDR1 is LNHNV and CDR2 is YYDKDF (reference sequence). Written as DNA, the CDR3 is TGTGCCACCAGCGGGGTTGGGGGGCAGCCCCAGCATTTT. It is translated as CATSGVGGQPQHF.

This rearrangement joins TRBV3-1 (or the pseudogene TRBV3-2) to TRBJ1-1, with D perhaps TRBD1 (5 bases). Trimming removed 9 bases from V and 5 bases from J, with 10 bases in between. The CDR3 consists of 11 residues. Germline V gene lookup returns CDR1 LGHDT and CDR2 YNNKEL (reference sequence). The CDR3 loop is CASQGLTEAFF. The CDR3 DNA reads as TGTGCCAGTCAGGGTTTGACTGAAGCTTTCTTT.

This clone was observed once. The genes are TRBV7-9 and TRBJ1-1; 9 positions match TRBD1. J was trimmed by 5 bases and V by 7 bases; bases with no gene match: 8. The CDR3 consists of 14 residues. Germline values: CDR1 SEHNR, CDR2 FQNEAQ (reference sequence). Here the CDR3 DNA reads TGTGCCAGCAATAAGGACAGGGGTTTGACTGAAGCTTTCTTT. Protein product: CASNKDRGLTEAFF.

The chain couples TRBV4-1 to TRBJ2-7, with a possible D match to TRBD2 (5 bases). CDR1 and CDR2 (germline): MGHRA, YSYEKL. Trimming removed 0 bases from V and 6 bases from J, with 12 bases in between. The CDR3 spans 14 residues. CDR3 coding DNA: TGCGCCAGCAGCCAAGATGAGGGAGACTCCGAGCAGTACTTC. It encodes CASSQDEGDSEQYF.

This chain joins TRBV9 and TRBJ2-7; TRBD2 might be the D (6 bases). From germline, CDR1 is SGDLS and CDR2 YYNGEE. With 2 bases removed from V and 0 bases from J, the gap between germline ends came to 9 bases. This CDR3 is built from 14 residues. The DNA of the CDR3 is TGTGCCAGCAGCGTCCGGGACTTCTCCTACGAGCAGTACTTC. As protein: CASSVRDFSYEQYF.

The V and J genes are TRBV6-1 and TRBJ2-7; D is possibly TRBD2 (6 bases). This CDR3 contains 16 residues. V lost 2 bases and J lost 7, with 21 bases in between. Germline loops: CDR1 MNHNS, CDR2 SASEGT. CDR3 sequence (DNA): TGTGCCAGCAGTGAACAAGACTGGACTCAGGCGGGAGAGCAGTACTTC. Translating gives CASSEQDWTQAGEQYF.

The genes are TRBV5-1 and TRBJ2-2; the D gene is possibly TRBD2 (5 bases). Germline CDR1 is SGHRS and CDR2 is YFSETQ. The CDR3 loop spans 17 amino acids. V was clipped by 1 base and J by 0 bases, with 13 bases between them. The DNA for the CDR3 is TGCGCCAGCAGCTTGTTGAAGATAGCGACGAACACCGGGGAGCTGTTTTTT. Its translation is CASSLLKIATNTGELFF. Complete variable domain (other parts from reference TRBV5-1 and TRBJ2-2): KAGVTQTPRYLIKTRGQQVTLSCSPISGHRSVSWYQQTPGQGLQFLFEYFSETQRNKGNFPGRFSGRQFSNSRSEMNVSTLELGDSALYLCASSLLKIATNTGELFFGEGSRLTVL.

V usage is TRBV30 and J usage is TRBJ1-2; D gene ambiguous. V lost 0 bases and J 6 bases, leaving 11 bases between the germline ends. Germline V CDR1 and CDR2: GTSNPN, SVGIG (reference sequence). CDR3 length equals 13 residues. CDR3: CAWSVYRGDGYTF. CDR3 bases: TGTGCCTGGAGTGTATACCGGGGTGATGGCTACACCTTC.

This clone was detected only once. CDR3 sequence (DNA): TGTGCCAGCAGACCCCCGGGCGCGGGGTCGAATGGCTACACCTTC. Its translation is CASRPPGAGSNGYTF. This rearrangement joins TRBV2 to TRBJ1-2; D not resolved. CDR3 length: 15 amino acids. Germline CDR1 reads SNHLY; CDR2 reads FYNNEI. V lost 6 bases, J lost 6 bases, and 20 bases lay in between.

The rearrangement uses TRBV10-2 and TRBJ2-5; 8 positions match TRBD1. The CDR3 spans 13 residues. The ends lost 7 bases at V and 5 bases at J; junction bases unmatched: 6. Germline V gene lookup returns CDR1 WSHSY and CDR2 SAAADI. CDR3 loop: CASTRTGRETQYF. The CDR3 DNA reads TGCGCCAGCACTCGGACAGGGAGGGAGACCCAGTACTTC.

This chain uses TRBV18 with TRBJ2-4, with D perhaps TRBD2 (5 bases). This CDR3 is 14 amino acids long. Germline CDR1 and CDR2: KGHSH and LQKENI. V lost 4 bases to trimming and J lost 1 base, with 8 bases between them. The CDR3 region has the DNA TGTGCCAGCTCACAAGAGCGGGCCAAAAACATTCAGTACTTC. Translated, it gives CASSQERAKNIQYF. The full variable domain, in which reference TRBV18 and TRBJ2-4 provide the parts outside the CDR3, is NAGVMQNPRHLVRRRGQEARLRCSPMKGHSHVYWYRQLPEEGLKFMVYLQKENIIDESGMPKERFSAEFPKEGPSILRIQQVVRGDSAAYFCASSQERAKNIQYFGAGTRLSVL.

The rearrangement uses TRBV9 and TRBJ2-7; D call uncertain. The CDR3 is 15 amino acids. Trimming shortened V by 3 bases and J by 5 bases, and 18 bases separated the two germline ends. The V gene's germline CDR1 is SGDLS and CDR2 YYNGEE. CDR3 protein: CASSERPKAVHEQYF. The CDR3 DNA reads TGTGCCAGCAGCGAGCGACCTAAAGCTGTACACGAGCAGTACTTC.

J is TRBJ2-7 and V is TRBV6-5, with TRBD1 matching over 7 bases. CDR1 is MNHEY and CDR2 is SVGAGI in the germline V gene. V gave up 6 bases and J gave up 5 bases; unmatched junction bases: 7. CDR3 size: 13 residues. The CDR3 DNA reads TGTGCCAGCAGGGGGGACAGTACGGACGAGCAGTACTTC. Translating it yields CASRGDSTDEQYF.

This rearrangement joins TRBV7-2 to TRBJ2-7, with a weak D call TRBD1 (6 bases). Germline V CDR1 and CDR2: SGHTA, FQGNSA. V lost 3 bases and J lost 2, with 14 bases in between. The CDR3 length is 15 residues. The CDR3 nucleotides are TGTGCCAGCAGCTTGGAGTGGACAGCGACCTACGAGCAGTACTTC. Translated: CASSLEWTATYEQYF.

The chain couples TRBV10-2 to TRBJ1-4; 7 nucleotides align to TRBD1. Looked up from germline, CDR1 is WSHSY and CDR2 is SAAADI. This CDR3 contains 14 residues. V lost 5 bases to trimming and J lost 5 bases; unmatched junction nucleotides: 5. CDR3 sequence: CASSLTGRNEKLFF. The DNA of the CDR3 is TGCGCCAGCAGTCTGACAGGGAGAAATGAAAAACTGTTTTTT.